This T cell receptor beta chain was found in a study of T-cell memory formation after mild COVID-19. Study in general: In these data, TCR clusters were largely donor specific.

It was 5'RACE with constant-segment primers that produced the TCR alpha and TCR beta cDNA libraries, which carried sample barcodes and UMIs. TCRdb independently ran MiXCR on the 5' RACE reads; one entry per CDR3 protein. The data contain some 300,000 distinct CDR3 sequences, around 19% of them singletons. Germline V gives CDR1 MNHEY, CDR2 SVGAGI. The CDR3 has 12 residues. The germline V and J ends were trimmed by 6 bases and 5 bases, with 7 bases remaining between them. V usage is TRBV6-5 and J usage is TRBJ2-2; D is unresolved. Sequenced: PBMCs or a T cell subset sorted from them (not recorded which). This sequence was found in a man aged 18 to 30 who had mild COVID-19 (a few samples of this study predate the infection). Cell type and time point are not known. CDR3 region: CASRPRTGELFF. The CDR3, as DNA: TGTGCCAGCAGGCCGAGGACCGGGGAGCTGTTTTTT.